Each of the 19 T cell receptor beta chains below was sequenced from the same sample in a study of blood T cells in healthy people across ages. The authors ran a second PCR of about 7 to 11 cycles using a sample-barcoded 5' primer and a J-beta primer mix. Using its own MiXCR run on the 5' RACE reads, TCRdb lists one record per CDR3 protein. In the table there are 700,000 or so distinct CDR3 sequences, 20% to 25% of which are singletons. Source material: blood. These receptors originate from a man aged 70 or older in good health.

The chain employs TRBV20-1 and TRBJ2-7; possibly TRBD2 for D (6 bases). The J call may be incorrect, as the DNA end agrees better with TRBJ2-5. This CDR3 contains 13 residues. CDR1 and CDR2 from the germline V gene are DFQATT and SNEGSKA (reference sequence). The CDR3 DNA sequence: TGCAGTGCAGAACGGGACTCCAGAGAGACCCAGTACTTC. As protein: CSAERDSRETQYF.

Only a few counts were recorded for this clonotype. The chain uses TRBV24-1 and TRBJ2-5; 7 bases agree with TRBD1. J lost 1 base, V lost 3 bases, and 4 bases had no gene match. CDR1 KGHDR and CDR2 SFDVKD come from the germline V gene. This CDR3 spans 15 amino acids. CDR3 region: CATSDAGTVQETQYF. In DNA, the CDR3 is TGTGCCACCAGTGATGCAGGGACAGTCCAAGAGACCCAGTACTTC.

This clonotype was picked up a small number of times. The V call is TRBV12-3 or TRBV12-4, the J call TRBJ1-4; no clear D gene. CDR3 length: 12 amino acids. Trimming stripped 5 bases from V and 8 bases from J, with 9 bases between. The CDR3 coding sequence is TGTGCCAGCAGTCCAGAGACCGAAAAACTGTTTTTT. It codes for CASSPETEKLFF.

The J gene is TRBJ2-3, the V gene TRBV10-3; 7 bases match TRBD1. The CDR3 sequence is 14 residues long. The germline V gene encodes CDR1 ENHRY and CDR2 SYGVKD. V shed 6 bases and J 2 bases; nucleotides not matched to a gene: 5. Here the CDR3 DNA reads TGTGCCATCAGGCCGGGACAGTCCACAGATACGCAGTATTTT. Residues: CAIRPGQSTDTQYF.

CDR3 sequence (DNA): TGTGCCATCAGTGAGTCCGGGCTAGCGGCCCAAGAGACCCAGTACTTC. Its protein product is CAISESGLAAQETQYF. The chain couples TRBV10-3 to TRBJ2-5; 7 nucleotides match TRBD2. V shed 0 bases, J shed 1 base, and the junction held 5 bases outside the gene matches. CDR1 ENHRY and CDR2 SYGVKD come from the germline V gene. This CDR3 contains 16 residues.

This clonotype was counted only a few times. This chain links TRBV5-1 with TRBJ2-3; D call uncertain. Germline CDR1 and CDR2: SGHRS and YFSETQ. The CDR3 has 14 residues. Between the trimmed V and J ends, which lost 3 bases and 3 bases, there was a span of 11 bases. Here the CDR3 reads CASSSLGWTDTQYF. The CDR3, as DNA: TGCGCCAGCAGCTCGCTGGGATGGACAGATACGCAGTATTTT. Looking up the rest from reference TRBV5-1 and TRBJ2-3 gives the full variable domain: KAGVTQTPRYLIKTRGQQVTLSCSPISGHRSVSWYQQTPGQGLQFLFEYFSETQRNKGNFPGRFSGRQFSNSRSEMNVSTLELGDSALYLCASSSLGWTDTQYFGPGTRLTVL.

Many counts were recorded for this clonotype. The chain is built from TRBV20-1 and TRBJ2-5; D remains unclear. Germline lookup yields CDR1 DFQATT and CDR2 SNEGSKA (reference sequence). Trimming removed 1 base from V and 5 bases from J, with 5 bases in between. This CDR3 is built from 11 residues. The CDR3 is CSARVTETQYF. CDR3 nucleotides: TGCAGTGCTAGAGTTACGGAGACCCAGTACTTC.

J is TRBJ2-5 and V is TRBV18; possible D gene TRBD2, 5 bases. The CDR3 extends over 13 amino acids. Germline CDR1 KGHSH, CDR2 LQKENI. Deletions cut 5 bases from V and 5 bases from J, with 12 bases between. This CDR3 reads CASSAHGMETQYF. DNA of the CDR3: TGTGCCAGCTCAGCCCACGGGATGGAGACCCAGTACTTC.

This clonotype has only a few counts. This chain joins TRBV19 and TRBJ2-1, with 11 bases fitting TRBD2. In germline, CDR1 is LNHDA, CDR2 SQIVND (reference sequence). Unmatched junction bases numbered 10, after V lost 4 bases and J lost 5 bases. CDR3 size: 17 residues. This chain's CDR3 is CASSKVSTSGTNNEQFF. The CDR3 DNA reads as TGTGCCAGTAGTAAAGTATCGACTAGCGGGACCAACAATGAGCAGTTCTTC.

In its sample, this clonotype was seen a few times. The CDR3 DNA is TGCAGTGCTAGAGTCACACCGGGGACATCGAGCGGTGAAAAACTGTTTTTT. Protein: CSARVTPGTSSGEKLFF. The V gene is TRBV20-1, the J gene TRBJ1-4, with D possibly being TRBD1 (6 bases). The V end was cut by 1 base, the J end by 7 bases, with 22 bases between. This CDR3 comprises 17 residues. The germline gives CDR1 DFQATT, CDR2 SNEGSKA (reference sequence).

This clonotype was detected many times. The chain carries TRBV28 and TRBJ2-5; weak D call: TRBD2 (6 bases). The CDR3 covers 15 residues. V was shortened by 2 bases and J by 4 bases, with 14 bases between the two germline ends. From germline, CDR1 is MDHEN and CDR2 SYDVKM. CDR3 nucleotide sequence: TGTGCCAGCAGTTTAAATGGGGGAGGATCAGAGACCCAGTACTTC. This translates into CASSLNGGGSETQYF.

This clonotype was seen once. The J gene is TRBJ1-4, the V gene TRBV15; D is perhaps TRBD1 (6 bases). Trimming shortened V by 0 bases and J by 8 bases, and 13 bases separated the two germline ends. CDR1 LNHNV and CDR2 YYDKDF come from the germline V gene (reference sequence). The CDR3 has 15 amino acids. The CDR3 bases are TGTGCCACCAGCAGAGATCCCCAGGGGCGAGAAAAACTGTTTTTT. This encodes CATSRDPQGREKLFF.

This chain links TRBV6-1 with TRBJ2-5; D might be TRBD1 (7 bases). Germline values: CDR1 MNHNS, CDR2 SASEGT. V lost 6 bases, J lost 1 base, and 18 bases lay in between. The CDR3 contains 16 residues. CDR3 loop: CASRERQGGLQETQYF. CDR3 in DNA: TGTGCCAGCAGGGAGAGACAGGGAGGCCTCCAAGAGACCCAGTACTTC.

This chain joins TRBV7-9 and TRBJ1-1; no clear D. The germline V gene encodes CDR1 SEHNR and CDR2 FQNEAQ (reference sequence). The V end was cut by 7 bases, the J end by 1 base, with 13 bases between. This CDR3 has 14 amino acids. This CDR3 is CASMKRAGNTEAFF. DNA for the CDR3: TGTGCCAGCATGAAACGGGCAGGGAACACTGAAGCTTTCTTT.

This clonotype was counted between two and nine times. One junction end disagrees with the germline gene, perhaps due to a read error. J is TRBJ1-1 and V is TRBV12-3 or TRBV12-4; tentatively, D is TRBD1 (5 bases). The length of the CDR3 is 13 residues. The CDR3 region is CASSLGTNTGAFF. CDR3 nucleotides: TGTGCCAGCAGTTTGGGGACGAACACTGGAGCTTTCTTT.

V is TRBV2 and J is TRBJ1-5; 8 bases align to TRBD1. Trimming took 6 bases from V and 5 from J; bases not matched to a gene: 9. CDR3 length equals 15 residues. Germline CDR1 and CDR2: SNHLY and FYNNEI. The CDR3, as DNA: TGTGCCAGCAGCGCCTGGACAGGGAAGGATCAGCCCCAGCATTTT. It encodes CASSAWTGKDQPQHF.

The chain joins TRBV6-6 to TRBJ2-5; D gene ambiguous. The CDR3 has 14 amino acids. V dropped 8 bases and J dropped 1 base, with 14 bases sitting between them. Germline CDR1 reads MNHNY; CDR2 reads SVGAGI (reference sequence). The CDR3 is CASQQSRLQETQYF. The CDR3 nucleotides are TGTGCCAGCCAACAGTCCCGACTCCAAGAGACCCAGTACTTC.

This clonotype was found many times. The chain employs TRBV20-1 and TRBJ2-1; 10 bases agree with TRBD2. The CDR3 is 14 residues long. CDR1 and CDR2 from the germline V gene are DFQATT and SNEGSKA (reference sequence). The CDR3 DNA is TGCAGAATAGCGGGGGGCGGATCCTACAATGAGCAGTTCTTC. Its translation is CRIAGGGSYNEQFF.

This clonotype was observed a few times. This chain joins TRBV3-1 and TRBJ2-5; unclear D gene. Gene TRBJ2-1 matches the end of the DNA better, so the J call may be wrong. This CDR3 spans 13 amino acids. Per germline, CDR1 LGHDT and CDR2 YNNKEL (reference sequence). CDR3 sequence reads: CASSFWDYNEQFF. The CDR3 bases are TGTGCCAGCAGCTTCTGGGACTACAATGAGCAGTTCTTC.